The next 5 T cell receptor beta chains were all read from a single sample in a study of blood T cell repertoires in COVID-19. Profiling relied on immunoSEQ multiplex PCR, and the TCRdb table lists in-frame clones only, not all of them. The sample records tens of thousands of clones, more than 80% being singletons. Sample: peripheral blood. The receptors here all came from a woman older than 75 with acute or convalescent COVID-19.

The V call is TRBV11-2, the J call TRBJ2-1, with 8 bases matching TRBD1. Germline assignment: CDR1 SGHAT and CDR2 FQNNGV. There are 18 residues in the CDR3. Unmatched junction bases numbered 12, after V lost 1 base and J lost 4 bases. As DNA, the CDR3 is TGTGCCAGCAGCTTAGTCGTAGCCGGGACAGGAGTTTACAATGAGCAGTTCTTC. Protein sequence: CASSLVVAGTGVYNEQFF.

The J gene is TRBJ1-2, the V gene TRBV6-1; TRBD1 matches 9 bases. From germline, CDR1 is MNHNS and CDR2 SASEGT. V was clipped by 3 bases and J by 7 bases; unmatched bases: 3. The CDR3 covers 13 residues. The CDR3 is CASSDPTGGGYTF. In nucleotides, the CDR3 is TGTGCCAGCAGTGACCCGACAGGGGGTGGCTACACCTTC.

The V call is TRBV7-2, the J call TRBJ2-7, with D perhaps TRBD2 (5 bases). This CDR3 is 12 amino acids long. Germline CDR1 reads SGHTA; CDR2 reads FQGNSA. Trimming took off 5 bases at V and 5 bases at J, with 10 bases between the two ends. The DNA of the CDR3 is TGTGCCAGCAGCCCACTAGTTGACGAGCAGTACTTC. This encodes CASSPLVDEQYF.

V is TRBV19 and J is TRBJ2-2; no clear D gene. Germline V gene sequence: CDR1 LNHDA, CDR2 SQIVND (reference sequence). Trimming cost V 1 base and J 7 bases, with 4 bases left between them. This CDR3 is 12 amino acids long. Here the CDR3 reads CASSIVNGELFF. In DNA, the CDR3 is TGTGCCAGTAGTATAGTCAACGGGGAGCTGTTTTTT.

This clone was recorded only once. V and J are TRBV11-3 and TRBJ2-3; D gene ambiguous. Germline assignment: CDR1 SGHNT and CDR2 YENEEA. Trimming took 0 bases from V and 3 from J, leaving 4 bases between them. CDR3 length equals 13 residues. DNA for the CDR3: TGTGCCAGCAGCTTAGATACTACAGATACGCAGTATTTT. The encoded protein is CASSLDTTDTQYF.